This TCR beta chain was found in a study of post-analysis software for immune sequencing data. Study-wide findings and caveats: Controls had lower frequencies than patients of a few TRBV segments, which included TRBV5-6, TRBV5-1 and TRBV20-1.

Prepared libraries of TCR beta cDNA carried unique molecular identifiers. Using its own MiXCR run on the PCR reads, TCRdb lists one record per CDR3 protein. The sample lists around 400,000 distinct CDR3 sequences; around 37% were seen once. A few counts support this clonotype. What it binds is unknown. The CDR3 contains 14 residues. Trimming removed 5 bases at V and 9 bases at J, with 17 bases between. The germline gives CDR1 MNHEY, CDR2 SMNVEV (reference sequence). The genes are TRBV27 and TRBJ2-1, with TRBD2 as a possible D gene (7 bases). This receptor was identified in a girl between 5 and 17 years old with multiple sclerosis. Sequenced material: blood. As DNA, the CDR3 is TGTGCCAGCAGTCCTCGGGGGGCGGGAACTGAGCAGTTCTTC. It is translated as CASSPRGAGTEQFF.